This T cell receptor beta chain emerged from a study of blood T cell repertoires in COVID-19. Study in general: Samples of COVID-19 (acute and convalescent) were obtained from the United States, Italy and Spain. From T cells, B-cell-depleted T cells, or PBMCs came the material, which was cDNA or gDNA.

Trimming pared 3 bases from V and 1 base from J, leaving 9 bases between. Germline assignment: CDR1 MDHEN and CDR2 SYDVKM. CDR3 length: 15 residues. How the authors handled the data: Reference gene primers were amplified, and this amplification served to estimate nucleated cell counts. Clones were read by immunoSEQ multiplex PCR, and TCRdb kept only the in-frame ones, dropping some. V, J and clone size were drawn from that table, and D and trimming were deduced from the DNA. The table includes a few hundred thousand clones, 86% detected once. The origin of this receptor is a woman aged 25 to 45 with active or convalescent COVID-19. Sample: peripheral blood. The chain employs TRBV28 and TRBJ2-2; TRBD2 is a possible D gene (6 bases). The CDR3 DNA reads TGTGCCAGCAGTTTCGACGGGGGGAACACCGGGGAGCTGTTTTTT. Translated: CASSFDGGNTGELFF.